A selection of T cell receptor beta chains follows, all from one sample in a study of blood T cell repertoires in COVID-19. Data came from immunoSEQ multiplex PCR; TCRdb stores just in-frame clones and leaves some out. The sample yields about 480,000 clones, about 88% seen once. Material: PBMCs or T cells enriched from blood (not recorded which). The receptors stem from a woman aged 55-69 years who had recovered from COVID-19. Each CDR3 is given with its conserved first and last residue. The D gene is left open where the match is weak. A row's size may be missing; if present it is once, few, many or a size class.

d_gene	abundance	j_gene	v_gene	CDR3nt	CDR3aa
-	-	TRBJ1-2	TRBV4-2	TGTGCCAGCAGCCTATCCGGGACTAACTATGGCTACACCTTC	CASSLSGTNYGYTF
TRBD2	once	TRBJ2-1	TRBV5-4	TGTGCCAGCAGCGGCGGGGGCTACAATGAGCAGTTCTTC	CASSGGGYNEQFF
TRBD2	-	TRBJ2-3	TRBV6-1	TGTGCCAGCAGTGAAGGAGTAGCGGGGGGAACAGATACGCAGTATTTT	CASSEGVAGGTDTQYF
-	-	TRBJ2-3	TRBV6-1	TGTGCCAGCAGTGAAGTCTGGGCTAGCGTCGGCGATACGCAGTATTTT	CASSEVWASVGDTQYF
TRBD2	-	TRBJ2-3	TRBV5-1	TGCGCCAGCAGCCGAACCCTAGCGGGGGGAAACACAGATACGCAGTATTTT	CASSRTLAGGNTDTQYF
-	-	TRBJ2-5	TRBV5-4	TGTGCCAGCAGCTTGGGGGCAGTTCAAGAGACCCAGTACTTC	CASSLGAVQETQYF
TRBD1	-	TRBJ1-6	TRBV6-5	TGTGCCACGAACCCCGGGACAGATAATTCACCCCTCCACTTT	CATNPGTDNSPLHF
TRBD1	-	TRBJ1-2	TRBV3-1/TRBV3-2	TGTGCCAGCAGCCAAGCCCCGGGACAGGGAAGCTATGGCTACACCTTC	CASSQAPGQGSYGYTF
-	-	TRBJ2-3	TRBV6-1	TGTGCCAGCAGTGAAAGCCCTAGGGGCGGCACAGATACGCAGTATTTT	CASSESPRGGTDTQYF
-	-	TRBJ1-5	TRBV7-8	TGTGCCAGCAGCCGAAGACGGGAGGATCAGCCCCAGCATTTT	CASSRRREDQPQHF
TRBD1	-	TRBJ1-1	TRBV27	TGTGCCGTCAGTACCGGGACAGGGGCTTTCTTT	CAVSTGTGAFF
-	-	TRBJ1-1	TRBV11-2	TGTGCCAGCAGCTTAGCCCACGGGGGTTTTGAAGCTTTCTTT	CASSLAHGGFEAFF
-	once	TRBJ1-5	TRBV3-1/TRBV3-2	TGTGCCAGCAGCCTAGGACTGAATCAGCCCCAGCATTTT	CASSLGLNQPQHF
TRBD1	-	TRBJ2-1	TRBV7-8	TGTGCCAGCAGCTTGTTTGGGACAGGGTCTTACAATGAGCAGTTCTTC	CASSLFGTGSYNEQFF
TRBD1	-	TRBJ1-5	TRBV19	TGTGCCAGTATGCGATCCGGGACAGGGGTTGGCAATCAGCTCCAGCATTTT	CASMRSGTGVGNQLQHF
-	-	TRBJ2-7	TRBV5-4	TGTGCCAGCAGCTTGGCAGGGAATAGGGCCGAGCAGTACTTC	CASSLAGNRAEQYF
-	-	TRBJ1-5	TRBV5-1	TGCGCCAGCAGCTTAACAGGATCTAGCAATCAGCCCCAGCATTTT	CASSLTGSSNQPQHF
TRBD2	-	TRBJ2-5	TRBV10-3	TGTGCCATCAGTGAGCGGAGCGGGGGGGAGTCAGAGACCCAGTACTTC	CAISERSGGESETQYF
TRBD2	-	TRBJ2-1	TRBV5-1	TGCGCCAGCAGCTTGGGACTAGCGGGGGACAATGAGCAGTTCTTC	CASSLGLAGDNEQFF
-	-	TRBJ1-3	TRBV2	TGTGCCAGCAGTGAGCAGGGGTTAAACACCATATATTTT	CASSEQGLNTIYF